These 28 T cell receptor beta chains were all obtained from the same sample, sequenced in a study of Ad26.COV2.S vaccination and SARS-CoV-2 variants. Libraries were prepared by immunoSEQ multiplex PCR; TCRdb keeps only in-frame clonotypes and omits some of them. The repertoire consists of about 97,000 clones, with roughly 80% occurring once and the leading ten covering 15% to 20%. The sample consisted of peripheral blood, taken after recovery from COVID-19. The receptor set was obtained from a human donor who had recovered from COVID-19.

CDR3 region: CASSFGQGGQPQHF. The CDR3 DNA follows: TGTGCCAGCAGTTTCGGACAGGGGGGACAGCCCCAGCATTTT. This chain connects TRBV2 to TRBJ1-5; the match to TRBD1 covers 10 bases. Per the germline V gene, CDR1 is SNHLY and CDR2 is FYNNEI. This CDR3 has 14 amino acids. Trimming at V came to 5 bases and at J to 7 bases, leaving 5 bases not matched to a gene.

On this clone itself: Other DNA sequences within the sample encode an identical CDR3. The CDR3 spells CASSLEQGGTEAFF. Written as DNA, the CDR3 is TGTGCCAGCAGCTTGGAACAGGGGGGCACTGAAGCTTTCTTT. The rearrangement links TRBV5-4 to TRBJ1-1; 8 nucleotides align to TRBD1. The J segment lost 4 bases and the V segment lost 0 bases, leaving 2 bases of the junction unmatched. This CDR3 has 14 amino acids. In germline, CDR1 is SGHNT, CDR2 YYREEE (reference sequence).

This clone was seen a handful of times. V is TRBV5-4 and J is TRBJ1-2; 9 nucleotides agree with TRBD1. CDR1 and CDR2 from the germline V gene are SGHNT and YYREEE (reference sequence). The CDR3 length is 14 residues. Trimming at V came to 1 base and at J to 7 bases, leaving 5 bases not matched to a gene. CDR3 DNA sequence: TGTGCCAGCAGCTTGCCCGGGACAGGGTTTGGCTACACCTTC. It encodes CASSLPGTGFGYTF.

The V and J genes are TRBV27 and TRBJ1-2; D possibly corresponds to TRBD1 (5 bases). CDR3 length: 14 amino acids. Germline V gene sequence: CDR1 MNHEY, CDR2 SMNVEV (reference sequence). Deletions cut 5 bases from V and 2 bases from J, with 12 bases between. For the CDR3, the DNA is TGTGCCAGCAGTACCACGGGACGGAACTATGGCTACACCTTC. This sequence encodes CASSTTGRNYGYTF.

CDR3 bases: TGTGCCAGCAGCTTAGCCGGGAGCTCTGGAAACACCATATATTTT. Amino acids: CASSLAGSSGNTIYF. This chain links TRBV7-6 with TRBJ1-3; D remains ambiguous. The CDR3 is 15 amino acids. The germline CDR1 and CDR2 sequences are SGHVS and FNYEAQ. V lost 0 bases, J lost 0 bases, and 6 bases lay in between.

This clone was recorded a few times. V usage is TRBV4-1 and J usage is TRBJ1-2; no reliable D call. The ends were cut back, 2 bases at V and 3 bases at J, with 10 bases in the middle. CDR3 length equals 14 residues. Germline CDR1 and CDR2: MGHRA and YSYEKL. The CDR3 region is CASSQITVDYGYTF. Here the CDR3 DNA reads TGCGCCAGCAGCCAAATCACAGTCGACTATGGCTACACCTTC.

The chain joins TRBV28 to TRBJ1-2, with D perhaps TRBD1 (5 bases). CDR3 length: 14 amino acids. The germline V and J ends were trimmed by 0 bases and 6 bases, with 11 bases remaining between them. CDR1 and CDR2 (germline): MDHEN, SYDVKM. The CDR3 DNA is TGTGCCAGCAGTTTATGGTCGGGGGTCGATGGCTACACCTTC. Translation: CASSLWSGVDGYTF.

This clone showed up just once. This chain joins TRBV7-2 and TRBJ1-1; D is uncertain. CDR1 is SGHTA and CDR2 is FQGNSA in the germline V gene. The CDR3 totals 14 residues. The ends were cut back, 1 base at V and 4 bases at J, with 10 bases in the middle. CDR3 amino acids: CASSLGSGFTEAFF. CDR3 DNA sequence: TGTGCCAGCAGCTTAGGATCGGGGTTCACTGAAGCTTTCTTT. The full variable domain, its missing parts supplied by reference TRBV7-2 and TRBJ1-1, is GAGVSQSPSNKVTEKGKDVELRCDPISGHTALYWYRQSLGQGLEFLIYFQGNSAPDKSGLPSDRFSAERTGGSVSTLTIQRTQQEDSAVYLCASSLGSGFTEAFFGQGTRLTVV.

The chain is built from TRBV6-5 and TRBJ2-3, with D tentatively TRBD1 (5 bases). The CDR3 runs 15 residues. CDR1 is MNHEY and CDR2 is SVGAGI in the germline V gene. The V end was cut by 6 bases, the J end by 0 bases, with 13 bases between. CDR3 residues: CASSRRQSSTDTQYF. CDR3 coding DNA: TGTGCCAGCAGCCGACGACAGTCTAGCACAGATACGCAGTATTTT.

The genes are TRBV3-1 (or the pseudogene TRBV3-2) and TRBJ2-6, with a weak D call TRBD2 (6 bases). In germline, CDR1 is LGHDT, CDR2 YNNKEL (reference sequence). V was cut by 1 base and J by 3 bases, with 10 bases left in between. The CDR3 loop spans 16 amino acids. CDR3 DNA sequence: TGTGCCAGCAGCCAAGGTACCGGGGGTGGGGCCAACGTCCTGACTTTC. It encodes CASSQGTGGGANVLTF.

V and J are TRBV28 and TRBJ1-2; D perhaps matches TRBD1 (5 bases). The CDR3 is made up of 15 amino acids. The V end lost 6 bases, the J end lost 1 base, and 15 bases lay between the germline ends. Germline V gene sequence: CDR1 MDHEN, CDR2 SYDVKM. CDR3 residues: CASSPVGGGNYGYTF. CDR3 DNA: TGTGCCAGCAGCCCCGTGGGGGGTGGTAACTATGGCTACACCTTC.

Written as DNA, the CDR3 is TGTGCCAGTAGTACACCGGACAGGGTGAACTACAATGAGCAGTTCTTC. Amino acid sequence: CASSTPDRVNYNEQFF. V gene TRBV19 combines with J gene TRBJ2-1; 8 bases align to TRBD1. V shed 4 bases and J 3 bases; nucleotides not matched to a gene: 8. This CDR3 has 16 amino acids. CDR1 and CDR2 from the germline V gene are LNHDA and SQIVND (reference sequence).

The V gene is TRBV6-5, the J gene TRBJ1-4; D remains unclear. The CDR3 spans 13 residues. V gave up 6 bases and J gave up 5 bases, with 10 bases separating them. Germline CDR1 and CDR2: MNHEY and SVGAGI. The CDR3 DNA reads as TGTGCCAGCAGCGTAGACTTAAATGAAAAACTGTTTTTT. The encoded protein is CASSVDLNEKLFF.

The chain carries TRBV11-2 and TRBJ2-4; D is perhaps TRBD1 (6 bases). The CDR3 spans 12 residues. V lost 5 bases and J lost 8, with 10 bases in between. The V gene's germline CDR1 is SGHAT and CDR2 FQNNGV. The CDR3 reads CASSPSGDIQYF. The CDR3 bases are TGTGCCAGCAGCCCGTCAGGGGACATTCAGTACTTC. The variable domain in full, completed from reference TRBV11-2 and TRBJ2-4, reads EAGVAQSPRYKIIEKRQSVAFWCNPISGHATLYWYQQILGQGPKLLIQFQNNGVVDDSQLPKDRFSAERLKGVDSTLKIQPAKLEDSAVYLCASSPSGDIQYFGAGTRLSVL.

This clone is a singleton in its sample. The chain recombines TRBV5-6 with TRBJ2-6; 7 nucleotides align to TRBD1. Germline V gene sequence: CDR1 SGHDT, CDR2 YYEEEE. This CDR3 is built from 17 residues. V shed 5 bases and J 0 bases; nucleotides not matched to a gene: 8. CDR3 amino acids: CASSPRQGISGANVLTF. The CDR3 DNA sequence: TGTGCCAGCAGTCCAAGACAGGGTATCTCTGGGGCCAACGTCCTGACTTTC.

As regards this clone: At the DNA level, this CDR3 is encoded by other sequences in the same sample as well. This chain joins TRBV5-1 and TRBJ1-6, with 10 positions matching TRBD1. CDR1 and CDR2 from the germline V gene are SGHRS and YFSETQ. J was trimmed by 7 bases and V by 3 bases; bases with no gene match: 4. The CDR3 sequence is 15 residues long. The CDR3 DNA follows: TGCGCCAGCAGCTGGGGACAGGGGATCAATTCACCCCTCCACTTT. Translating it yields CASSWGQGINSPLHF.

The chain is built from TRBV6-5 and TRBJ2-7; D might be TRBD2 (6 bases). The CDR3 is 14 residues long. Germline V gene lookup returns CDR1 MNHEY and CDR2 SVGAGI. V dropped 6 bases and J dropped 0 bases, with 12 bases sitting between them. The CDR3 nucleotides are TGTGCCAGCAGACTAGCTGTGAGCTCCTACGAGCAGTACTTC. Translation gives CASRLAVSSYEQYF.

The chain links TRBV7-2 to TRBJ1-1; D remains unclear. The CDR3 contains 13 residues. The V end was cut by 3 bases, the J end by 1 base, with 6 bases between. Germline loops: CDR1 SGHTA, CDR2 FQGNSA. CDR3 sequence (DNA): TGTGCCAGCAGCTTTTCCAGGAACACTGAAGCTTTCTTT. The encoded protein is CASSFSRNTEAFF.

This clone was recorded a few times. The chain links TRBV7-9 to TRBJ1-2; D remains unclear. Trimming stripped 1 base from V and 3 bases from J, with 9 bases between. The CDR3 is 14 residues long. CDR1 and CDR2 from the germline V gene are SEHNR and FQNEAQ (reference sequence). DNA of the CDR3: TGTGCCAGCAGCTTAGGTGCCGGGGACTATGGCTACACCTTC. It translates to CASSLGAGDYGYTF.

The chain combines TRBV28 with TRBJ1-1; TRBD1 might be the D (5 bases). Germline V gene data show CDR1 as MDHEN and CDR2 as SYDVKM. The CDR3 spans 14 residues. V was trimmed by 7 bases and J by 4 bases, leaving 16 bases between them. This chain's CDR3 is CASTPAGGVTEAFF. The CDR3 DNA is TGTGCCAGCACCCCAGCCGGGGGGGTCACTGAAGCTTTCTTT.

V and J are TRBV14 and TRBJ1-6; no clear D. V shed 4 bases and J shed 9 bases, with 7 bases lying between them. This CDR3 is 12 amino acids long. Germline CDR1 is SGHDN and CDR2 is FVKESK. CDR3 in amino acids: CASSLSSSPLHF. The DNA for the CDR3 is TGTGCCAGCAGCCTGAGTAGTTCACCCCTCCACTTT.

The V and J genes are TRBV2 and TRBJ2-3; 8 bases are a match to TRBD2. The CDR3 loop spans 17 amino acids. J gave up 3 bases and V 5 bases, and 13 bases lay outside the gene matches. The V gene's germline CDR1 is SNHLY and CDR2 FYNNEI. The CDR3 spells CASSSFNGGVLTDTQYF. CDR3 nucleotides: TGTGCCAGCAGTTCTTTTAACGGGGGGGTTCTGACAGATACGCAGTATTTT.

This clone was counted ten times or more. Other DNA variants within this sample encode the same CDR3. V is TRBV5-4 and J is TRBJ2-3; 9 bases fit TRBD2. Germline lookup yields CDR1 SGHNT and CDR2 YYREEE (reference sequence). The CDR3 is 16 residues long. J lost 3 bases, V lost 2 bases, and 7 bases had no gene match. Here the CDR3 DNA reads TGTGCCAGCAGCTTTGGTCTAGCGGGGAGGACAGATACGCAGTATTTT. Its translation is CASSFGLAGRTDTQYF.

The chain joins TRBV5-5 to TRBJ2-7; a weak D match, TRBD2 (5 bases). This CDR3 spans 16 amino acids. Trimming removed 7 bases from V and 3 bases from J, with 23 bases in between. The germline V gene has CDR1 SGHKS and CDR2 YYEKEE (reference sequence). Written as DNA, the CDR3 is TGTGCCAGCGGCTCTGGTCTTTTCGGGAACCTCTACGAGCAGTACTTC. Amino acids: CASGSGLFGNLYEQYF.

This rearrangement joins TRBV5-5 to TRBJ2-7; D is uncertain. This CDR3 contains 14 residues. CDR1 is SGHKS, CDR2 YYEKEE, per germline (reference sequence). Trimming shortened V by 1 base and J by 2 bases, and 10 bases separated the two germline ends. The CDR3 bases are TGTGCCAGCAGCTTGCAGGCAGATACCTACGAGCAGTACTTC. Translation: CASSLQADTYEQYF. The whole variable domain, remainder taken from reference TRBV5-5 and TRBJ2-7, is DAGVTQSPTHLIKTRGQQVTLRCSPISGHKSVSWYQQVLGQGPQFIFQYYEKEERGRGNFPDRFSARQFPNYSSELNVNALLLGDSALYLCASSLQADTYEQYFGPGTRLTVT.

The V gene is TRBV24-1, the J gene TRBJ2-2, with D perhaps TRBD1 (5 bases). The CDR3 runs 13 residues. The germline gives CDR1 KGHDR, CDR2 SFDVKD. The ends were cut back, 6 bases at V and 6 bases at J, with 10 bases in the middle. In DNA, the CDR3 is TGTGCCACCAGTAGCAGGGTGGCCGGGGAGCTGTTTTTT. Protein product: CATSSRVAGELFF.

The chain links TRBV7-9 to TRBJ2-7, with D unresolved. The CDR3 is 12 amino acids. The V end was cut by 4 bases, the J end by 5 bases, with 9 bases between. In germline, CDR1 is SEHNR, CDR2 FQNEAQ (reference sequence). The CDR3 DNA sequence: TGTGCCAGCAGCTATTCCCTGGACGAGCAGTACTTC. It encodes CASSYSLDEQYF.

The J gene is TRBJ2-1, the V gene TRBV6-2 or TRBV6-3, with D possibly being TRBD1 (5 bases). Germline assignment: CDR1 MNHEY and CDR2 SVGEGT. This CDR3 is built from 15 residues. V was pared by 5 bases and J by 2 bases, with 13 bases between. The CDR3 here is CASSPWGLAYNEQFF. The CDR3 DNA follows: TGTGCCAGCAGTCCCTGGGGCCTCGCCTACAATGAGCAGTTCTTC.